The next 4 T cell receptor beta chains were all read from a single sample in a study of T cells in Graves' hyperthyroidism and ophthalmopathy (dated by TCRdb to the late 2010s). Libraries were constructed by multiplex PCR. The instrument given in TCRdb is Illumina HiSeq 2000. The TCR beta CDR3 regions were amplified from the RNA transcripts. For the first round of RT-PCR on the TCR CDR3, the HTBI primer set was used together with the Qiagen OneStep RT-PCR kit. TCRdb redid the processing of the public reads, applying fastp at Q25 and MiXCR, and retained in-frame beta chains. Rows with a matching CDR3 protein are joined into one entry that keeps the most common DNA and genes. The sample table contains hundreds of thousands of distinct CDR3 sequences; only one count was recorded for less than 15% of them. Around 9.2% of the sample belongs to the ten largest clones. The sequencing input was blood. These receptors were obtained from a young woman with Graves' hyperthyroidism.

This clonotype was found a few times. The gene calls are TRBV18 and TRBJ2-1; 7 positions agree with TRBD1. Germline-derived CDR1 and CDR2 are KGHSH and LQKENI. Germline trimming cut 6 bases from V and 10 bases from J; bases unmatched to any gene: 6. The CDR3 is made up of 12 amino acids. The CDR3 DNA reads TGTGCCAGCTCTCCGACAGGGCGCGAGCAGTTCTTC. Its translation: CASSPTGREQFF.

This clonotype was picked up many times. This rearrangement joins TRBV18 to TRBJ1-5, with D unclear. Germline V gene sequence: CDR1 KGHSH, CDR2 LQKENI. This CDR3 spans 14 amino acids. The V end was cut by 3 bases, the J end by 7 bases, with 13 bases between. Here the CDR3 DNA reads TGTGCCAGCTCACCGTACGCTTTTAGGCAGCCCCAGCATTTT. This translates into CASSPYAFRQPQHF.

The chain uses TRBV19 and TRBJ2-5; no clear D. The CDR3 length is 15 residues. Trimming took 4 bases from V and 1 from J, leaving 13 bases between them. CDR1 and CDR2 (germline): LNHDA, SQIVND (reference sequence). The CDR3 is CASSSWLQPQETQYF. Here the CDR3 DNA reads TGTGCCAGTAGTAGCTGGTTGCAGCCCCAAGAGACCCAGTACTTC.

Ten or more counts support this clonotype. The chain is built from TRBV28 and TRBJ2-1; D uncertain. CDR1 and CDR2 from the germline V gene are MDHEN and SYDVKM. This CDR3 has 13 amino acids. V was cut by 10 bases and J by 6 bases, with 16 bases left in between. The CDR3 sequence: CATRSSNINEQFF. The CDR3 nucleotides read TGTGCCACCAGATCGTCCAATATCAATGAGCAGTTCTTC.